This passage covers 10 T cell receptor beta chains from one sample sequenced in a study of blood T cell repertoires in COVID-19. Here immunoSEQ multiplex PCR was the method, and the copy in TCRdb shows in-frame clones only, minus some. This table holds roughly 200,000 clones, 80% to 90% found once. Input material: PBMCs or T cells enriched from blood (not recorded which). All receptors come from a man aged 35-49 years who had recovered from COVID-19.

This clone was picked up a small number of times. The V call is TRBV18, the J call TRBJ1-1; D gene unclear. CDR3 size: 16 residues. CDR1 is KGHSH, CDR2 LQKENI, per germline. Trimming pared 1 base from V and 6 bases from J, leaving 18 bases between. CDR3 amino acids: CASSPRGRGEISEAFF. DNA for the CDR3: TGTGCCAGCTCACCACGAGGGAGAGGAGAGATATCTGAAGCTTTCTTT. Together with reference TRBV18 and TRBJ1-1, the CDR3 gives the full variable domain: NAGVMQNPRHLVRRRGQEARLRCSPMKGHSHVYWYRQLPEEGLKFMVYLQKENIIDESGMPKERFSAEFPKEGPSILRIQQVVRGDSAAYFCASSPRGRGEISEAFFGQGTRLTVV.

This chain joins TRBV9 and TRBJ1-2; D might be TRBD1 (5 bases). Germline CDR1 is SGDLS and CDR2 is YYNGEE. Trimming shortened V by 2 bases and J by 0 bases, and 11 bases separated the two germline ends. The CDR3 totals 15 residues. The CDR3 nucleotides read TGTGCCAGCAGCGTCGGCGGGGGAGCTAACTATGGCTACACCTTC. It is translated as CASSVGGGANYGYTF.

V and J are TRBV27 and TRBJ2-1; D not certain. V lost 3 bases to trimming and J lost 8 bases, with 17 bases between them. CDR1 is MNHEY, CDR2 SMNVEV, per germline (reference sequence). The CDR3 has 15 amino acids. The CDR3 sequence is CASSFLSTSRYEQFF. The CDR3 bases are TGTGCCAGCAGTTTTTTATCAACGTCTAGGTATGAGCAGTTCTTC.

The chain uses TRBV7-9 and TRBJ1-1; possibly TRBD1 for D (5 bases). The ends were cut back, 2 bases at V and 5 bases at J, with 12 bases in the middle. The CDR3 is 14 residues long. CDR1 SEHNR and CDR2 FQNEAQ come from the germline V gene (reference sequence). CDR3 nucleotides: TGTGCCAGCAGCTTAATTACTGGGGCGACTGAAGCTTTCTTT. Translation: CASSLITGATEAFF.

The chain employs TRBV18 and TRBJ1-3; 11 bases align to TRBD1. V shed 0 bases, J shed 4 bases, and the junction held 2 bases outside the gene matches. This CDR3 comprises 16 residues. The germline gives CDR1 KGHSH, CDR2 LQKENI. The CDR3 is CASSPPGTGGGNTIYF. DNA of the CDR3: TGTGCCAGCTCACCACCCGGGACAGGGGGAGGAAACACCATATATTTT.

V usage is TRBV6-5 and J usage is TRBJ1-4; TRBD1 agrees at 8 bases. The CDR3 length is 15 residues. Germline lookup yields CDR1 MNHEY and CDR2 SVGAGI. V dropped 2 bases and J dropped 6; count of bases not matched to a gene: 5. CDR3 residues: CASSYRTGSYEKLFF. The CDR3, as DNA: TGTGCCAGCAGTTACCGGACAGGGTCGTATGAAAAACTGTTTTTT.

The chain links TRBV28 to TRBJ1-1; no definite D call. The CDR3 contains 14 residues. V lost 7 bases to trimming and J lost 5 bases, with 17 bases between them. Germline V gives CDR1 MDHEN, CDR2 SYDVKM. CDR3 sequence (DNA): TGTGCCAGCACCTCGGACCCCCGCGGGACTGAAGCTTTCTTT. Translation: CASTSDPRGTEAFF.

The CDR3 DNA is TGTGCCTGGAGTCCCGGACAAGGCCTCCTCCAAGCTTTCTTT. It specifies CAWSPGQGLLQAFF. The chain links TRBV30 to TRBJ1-1; the D gene is possibly TRBD1 (5 bases). This CDR3 region has 14 residues. Trimming removed 2 bases at V and 9 bases at J, with 19 bases between. Germline-derived CDR1 and CDR2 are GTSNPN and SVGIG (reference sequence).

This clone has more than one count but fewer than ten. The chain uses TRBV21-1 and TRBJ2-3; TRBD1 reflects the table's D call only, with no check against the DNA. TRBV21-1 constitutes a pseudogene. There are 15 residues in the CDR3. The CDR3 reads CASSSRDSSTDTQYF. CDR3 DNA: TGTGCCAGCAGCTCCCGGGACAGTTCCACAGATACGCAGTATTTT.

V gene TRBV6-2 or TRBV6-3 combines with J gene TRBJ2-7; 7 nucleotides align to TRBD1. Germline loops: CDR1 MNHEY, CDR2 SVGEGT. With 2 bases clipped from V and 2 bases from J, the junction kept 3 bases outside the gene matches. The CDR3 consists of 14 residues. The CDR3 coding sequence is TGTGCCAGCAGTTACGGGCAGGGGGCCTACGAGCAGTACGTC. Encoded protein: CASSYGQGAYEQYV.